The rows below give T cell receptor beta chains drawn from one sample of a study of technical replicates of blood from a few donors. Sequencing used immunoSEQ multiplex PCR; TCRdb keeps in-frame clones, though not all of them. The table records around 64,000 clones, 80% to 95% of them present only once. The specimen was PBMCs. Receptors originate from a human donor in good health. Some clones in this sample may be carry-over from other donors' samples. The CDR3 runs from the conserved cysteine through the conserved F or W. Fields, in order: CDR3 DNA, CDR3 protein, clone size, D gene, V gene, J gene. A D gene is named only where the DNA matches it firmly. Clone size, where shown, is once, few, many, or a class for clones that have expanded.

cdr3_nt: TGTGCCATCAGCGACACCCAAGGCACAGGGGACTATGGCTACACCTTC
cdr3_aa: CAISDTQGTGDYGYTF
clone_size: .
d_call: TRBD1
v_call: TRBV10-3
j_call: TRBJ1-2

cdr3_nt: TGTGCCAGCTCACCACCTGGCGCCGGGTTTGGAGATGGCTACACCTTC
cdr3_aa: CASSPPGAGFGDGYTF
clone_size: .
d_call: .
v_call: TRBV18
j_call: TRBJ1-2

cdr3_nt: TGCGCCAGCAGCCAACAGGGGGATTCCTACGAGCAGTACTTC
cdr3_aa: CASSQQGDSYEQYF
clone_size: .
d_call: TRBD1
v_call: TRBV4-3
j_call: TRBJ2-7

cdr3_nt: TGCAGCACCGGGAGGGAAGAGGGGGGGCAAGCTTTCTTT
cdr3_aa: CSTGREEGGQAFF
clone_size: once
d_call: .
v_call: TRBV29-1
j_call: TRBJ1-1

cdr3_nt: TGTGCCTCTGGCGGGAGGAGGCCAGGGCCCCAGCATTTT
cdr3_aa: CASGGRRPGPQHF
clone_size: few
d_call: .
v_call: TRBV30
j_call: TRBJ1-5

cdr3_nt: TGTGCCAGCAGTGACGGGGGGTCTGGGGCCAACGTCCTGACTTTC
cdr3_aa: CASSDGGSGANVLTF
clone_size: few
d_call: .
v_call: TRBV6-4
j_call: TRBJ2-6

cdr3_nt: TGCGCCAGCAGCCAAGATAACAGAAGATCCGGGGGCACTGAAGCTTTCTTT
cdr3_aa: CASSQDNRRSGGTEAFF
clone_size: .
d_call: .
v_call: TRBV4-3
j_call: TRBJ1-1

cdr3_nt: TGTGCTAGTGGTTTGGTGGGACTAGCGGGACAGGAGCAGTTCTTC
cdr3_aa: CASGLVGLAGQEQFF
clone_size: .
d_call: TRBD2
v_call: TRBV12-5
j_call: TRBJ2-1

cdr3_nt: TGCGCCAGCAGCTTGCAGTCAGGGGGCGCAGCCGAGCAGTACTTC
cdr3_aa: CASSLQSGGAAEQYF
clone_size: .
d_call: TRBD1
v_call: TRBV5-1
j_call: TRBJ2-7

cdr3_nt: TGTGCCAGCAGCTTACGCGGGACGAACACCGGGGAGCTGTTTTTT
cdr3_aa: CASSLRGTNTGELFF
clone_size: .
d_call: .
v_call: TRBV7-3
j_call: TRBJ2-2

cdr3_nt: TGTGCCAGTAACCGGGACAGAACTAATGAAAAACTGTTTTTT
cdr3_aa: CASNRDRTNEKLFF
clone_size: .
d_call: TRBD1
v_call: TRBV19
j_call: TRBJ1-4

cdr3_nt: TGTGCCAGCAGCCGTGGGGCAGGGGCTCGTGGCTACACCTTC
cdr3_aa: CASSRGAGARGYTF
clone_size: few
d_call: .
v_call: TRBV5-6
j_call: TRBJ1-2

cdr3_nt: TGTGCCAGCAGCCAAGATCCTAGCAGCGGGTGGGAGACCCAGTACTTC
cdr3_aa: CASSQDPSSGWETQYF
clone_size: .
d_call: .
v_call: TRBV4-2
j_call: TRBJ2-5

cdr3_nt: TGTGCCAGCAGGACAGGGGGCGCGGGCACCGGGGAGCTGTTTTTT
cdr3_aa: CASRTGGAGTGELFF
clone_size: .
d_call: TRBD1
v_call: TRBV28
j_call: TRBJ2-2

cdr3_nt: TGTGCCAGCAGTTTATCGCCCCAACCGGGACTAGCGGCCGCGGGGTACGAGCAGTACTTC
cdr3_aa: CASSLSPQPGLAAAGYEQYF
clone_size: .
d_call: TRBD2
v_call: TRBV27
j_call: TRBJ2-7

cdr3_nt: TGTGCCAGCAGCGGTACAAGGACTAGCGGGGTCTCCTACGAGCAGTACTTC
cdr3_aa: CASSGTRTSGVSYEQYF
clone_size: .
d_call: TRBD2
v_call: TRBV13
j_call: TRBJ2-7

cdr3_nt: TGCGCCAGCACCCCCTCTGGGACATTCAATCAGCCCCAGCATTTT
cdr3_aa: CASTPSGTFNQPQHF
clone_size: .
d_call: .
v_call: TRBV5-1
j_call: TRBJ1-5

cdr3_nt: TGTGCCAGCACATACAGGAGGGGCCAGACCCAGTACTTC
cdr3_aa: CASTYRRGQTQYF
clone_size: .
d_call: .
v_call: TRBV27
j_call: TRBJ2-5

cdr3_nt: TGTGCCAGCAGCTTACCGGGGGGCGCTGGTGGCTACACCTTC
cdr3_aa: CASSLPGGAGGYTF
clone_size: .
d_call: .
v_call: TRBV7-8
j_call: TRBJ1-2

cdr3_nt: TGCGCCAGCAGCCAAGATCGGGAGGCCCAGAATGAGCAGTTCTTC
cdr3_aa: CASSQDREAQNEQFF
clone_size: .
d_call: TRBD2
v_call: TRBV4-3
j_call: TRBJ2-1

cdr3_nt: TGTGCCAGCAGCTTAGACAGGGGCCGAGGGGGTGAGCAGTTCTTC
cdr3_aa: CASSLDRGRGGEQFF
clone_size: .
d_call: TRBD1
v_call: TRBV7-9
j_call: TRBJ2-1

cdr3_nt: TGTGCCACCCGCCTGGCGGGGACAGGGGTAAATGAGCAGTTCTTC
cdr3_aa: CATRLAGTGVNEQFF
clone_size: .
d_call: TRBD1
v_call: TRBV27
j_call: TRBJ2-1

cdr3_nt: TGTGCCAGCAGCCGTTTGCCGGAGGGTGAGCAGTTCTTC
cdr3_aa: CASSRLPEGEQFF
clone_size: once
d_call: .
v_call: TRBV7-9
j_call: TRBJ2-1

cdr3_nt: TGCGCCAGCAGCCACGACAACCCGGGTAGCGGTAGAGATACGCAGTATTTT
cdr3_aa: CASSHDNPGSGRDTQYF
clone_size: .
d_call: .
v_call: TRBV4-3
j_call: TRBJ2-3

cdr3_nt: TGTGCCAGCAGCCAAGGTCCCTCCGCGGGGGCTGGGGAGGAGACCCAGTACTTC
cdr3_aa: CASSQGPSAGAGEETQYF
clone_size: .
d_call: .
v_call: TRBV4-2
j_call: TRBJ2-5

cdr3_nt: TGTGCCAGCAGAGGGGATGTAGGCACTGAAGCTTTCTTT
cdr3_aa: CASRGDVGTEAFF
clone_size: .
d_call: .
v_call: TRBV6-6
j_call: TRBJ1-1

cdr3_nt: TGTGCCAGCAGCGACAAGTGGGAGGGCCCCGAGCAGTACTTC
cdr3_aa: CASSDKWEGPEQYF
clone_size: .
d_call: TRBD2
v_call: TRBV9
j_call: TRBJ2-7

cdr3_nt: TGCGCCAGCAGCTGGACCCGACAGGGTGGTCCATACGAGCAGTACTTC
cdr3_aa: CASSWTRQGGPYEQYF
clone_size: once
d_call: TRBD1
v_call: TRBV5-1
j_call: TRBJ2-7

cdr3_nt: TGTGCCAGCAGCCAGGGACTGGGGTTAATGGAGTACTTC
cdr3_aa: CASSQGLGLMEYF
clone_size: .
d_call: .
v_call: TRBV14
j_call: TRBJ2-7

cdr3_nt: TGTGCCTGGACCTCCGTTTCAACAGGGGGCGCGCATGGCTACACCTTC
cdr3_aa: CAWTSVSTGGAHGYTF
clone_size: once
d_call: TRBD1
v_call: TRBV30
j_call: TRBJ1-2

cdr3_nt: TGCGCCAGCAGCTGGGGACAGGGGGCAGGTACTGAAGCTTTCTTT
cdr3_aa: CASSWGQGAGTEAFF
clone_size: .
d_call: TRBD1
v_call: TRBV5-1
j_call: TRBJ1-1

cdr3_nt: TGTGCCACCAGCAGAGAGGGGGGACAGACCTATGGCTACACCTTC
cdr3_aa: CATSREGGQTYGYTF
clone_size: once
d_call: TRBD1
v_call: TRBV15
j_call: TRBJ1-2

cdr3_nt: TGCGCCAGCAGCCAAGATAGGGCTAGTGGAGGATACGAGCAGTACTTC
cdr3_aa: CASSQDRASGGYEQYF
clone_size: .
d_call: .
v_call: TRBV4-1
j_call: TRBJ2-7